The rows below give T cell receptor beta chains drawn from one sample of a study of blood T cell repertoires in COVID-19. The assay was immunoSEQ multiplex PCR, and TCRdb's table has in-frame clones only and misses some. The sample includes about 19,000 clones, about 88% seen only once; the top ten take 11%. Sequencing input: peripheral blood. The receptors shown here come from a human donor in a cohort sampled during active COVID-19. The CDR3 runs from the conserved cysteine through the conserved F or W. The order of the fields is V gene, clone size, J gene, D gene, CDR3 protein, CDR3 DNA. The D gene is left open where the match is weak. Clone size is given for some rows only: seen once, a few or many times, or a class if the clone is expanded.

TRBV5-1,NA,TRBJ2-1,TRBD2,CASSLLLAGGERMQFF,TGCGCCAGCAGCCTACTCTTAGCGGGAGGGGAAAGGATGCAGTTCTTC
TRBV2,NA,TRBJ2-2,NA,CASSVLNTGELFF,TGTGCCAGCAGTGTCCTTAACACCGGGGAGCTGTTTTTT
TRBV6-5,NA,TRBJ2-2,TRBD2,CASRASGSPSGELFF,TGTGCCAGCAGAGCTAGCGGGTCCCCATCGGGGGAGCTGTTTTTT
TRBV6-6,NA,TRBJ1-5,NA,CASSYAEAPSPQHF,TGTGCCAGCAGTTACGCGGAGGCCCCTTCGCCCCAGCATTTT
TRBV18,NA,TRBJ2-1,TRBD2,CASSPTSGGVNEQFF,TGTGCCAGCTCACCAACTAGCGGCGGTGTCAATGAGCAGTTCTTC
TRBV7-6,NA,TRBJ2-5,NA,CASSWGDETTDQETQYF,TGTGCCAGCAGCTGGGGGGATGAGACTACCGACCAAGAGACCCAGTACTTC
TRBV6-5,once,TRBJ1-1,NA,CASSYGGNTEAFF,TGTGCCAGCAGTTACGGGGGCAACACTGAAGCTTTCTTT
TRBV2,NA,TRBJ2-3,NA,CASSDEAGSSTDTQYF,TGTGCCAGCAGTGACGAGGCCGGCTCTAGCACAGATACGCAGTATTTT
TRBV7-6,once,TRBJ2-1,TRBD2,CASSKGLAGVVNEQFF,TGTGCCAGCAGCAAGGGGCTAGCGGGAGTTGTCAATGAGCAGTTCTTC
TRBV5-1,few,TRBJ2-7,NA,CASTRSGSYEQYF,TGCGCCAGCACGAGGAGCGGATCCTACGAGCAGTACTTC
TRBV7-9,few,TRBJ1-5,TRBD1,CASSSGQGYSNQPQHF,TGTGCCAGCAGCTCCGGACAGGGGTATAGCAATCAGCCCCAGCATTTT
TRBV6-2/TRBV6-3,NA,TRBJ2-1,NA,CASSKVRATGQFF,TGTGCCAGCAGTAAGGTTCGGGCTACAGGGCAGTTCTTC
TRBV10-3,NA,TRBJ2-1,NA,CAINEGSSYNEQFF,TGTGCCATCAATGAAGGGAGCTCCTACAATGAGCAGTTCTTC
TRBV9,NA,TRBJ1-6,NA,CASSLGGSPLHF,TGTGCCAGCAGCCTTGGGGGCTCACCCCTCCACTTT
TRBV7-6,NA,TRBJ1-6,TRBD1,CASSLASRTGNSPLHF,TGTGCCAGCAGCTTAGCGTCCCGGACAGGGAATTCACCCCTCCACTTT
TRBV10-3,NA,TRBJ2-1,NA,CAIGRDLWDEQFF,TGTGCCATCGGGCGGGACTTATGGGATGAGCAGTTCTTC
TRBV5-6,NA,TRBJ1-1,NA,CASSLRQEGTEAFF,TGTGCCAGCAGCTTGAGGCAGGAGGGCACTGAAGCTTTCTTT
TRBV6-5,NA,TRBJ1-5,TRBD1,CASSQGDRVGPQHF,TGTGCCAGCAGCCAAGGGGACAGGGTTGGGCCCCAGCATTTT
TRBV9,NA,TRBJ2-5,TRBD2,CASSTGLAGGGETQYF,TGTGCCAGCAGCACAGGGTTAGCGGGAGGGGGAGAGACCCAGTACTTC
TRBV18,NA,TRBJ1-1,NA,CASSPGVSGAEAFF,TGTGCCAGCTCACCGGGGGTGAGCGGGGCCGAAGCTTTCTTT
TRBV11-3,NA,TRBJ2-3,TRBD2,CASSQGLAGALEDTQYF,TGTGCCAGCAGCCAGGGACTAGCGGGGGCCCTTGAGGATACGCAGTATTTT
TRBV27,NA,TRBJ2-7,TRBD2,CASSSHLAGERTYEQYF,TGTGCCAGCAGTTCCCATCTAGCGGGAGAAAGGACCTACGAGCAGTACTTC
TRBV2,NA,TRBJ2-7,NA,CASRRQDHYEQYF,TGTGCCAGCAGAAGACAGGACCACTACGAGCAGTACTTC
TRBV28,NA,TRBJ2-7,TRBD2,CAICLLAGGYEQYF,TGTGCCATCTGTTTATTAGCGGGAGGCTACGAGCAGTACTTC
TRBV30,NA,TRBJ2-6,TRBD2,CAWSPLAGMGSGANVLTF,TGTGCCTGGAGTCCCCTAGCGGGAATGGGCTCTGGGGCCAACGTCCTGACTTTC
TRBV11-2,NA,TRBJ2-1,TRBD2,CASSLVLAGPNEQFF,TGTGCCAGCAGCTTAGTCCTAGCGGGACCGAATGAGCAGTTCTTC
TRBV19,once,TRBJ2-1,TRBD1,CASSPGGLYNEQFF,TGTGCCAGTAGTCCAGGGGGCCTTTACAATGAGCAGTTCTTC
TRBV14,NA,TRBJ2-5,TRBD2,CASSQGLAGGETQYF,TGTGCCAGCAGCCAAGGCCTAGCGGGAGGAGAGACCCAGTACTTC
TRBV7-9,NA,TRBJ2-7,NA,CASSLSEGPYEQYF,TGTGCCAGCAGCTTAAGTGAGGGCCCATACGAGCAGTACTTC
TRBV28,NA,TRBJ2-7,TRBD2,CASRGPTSGGYEQYF,TGTGCCAGCAGGGGCCCGACTAGCGGGGGCTACGAGCAGTACTTC